This T cell receptor beta chain comes out of a study of cytomegalovirus exposure and HLA in healthy donors. CDR1 KGHSH and CDR2 LQKENI come from the germline V gene. The length of the CDR3 is 15 residues. V trimming: 5 bases; J trimming: 8 bases; junction bases outside the gene matches: 9. PCR involved 60 Vbeta and 13 Jbeta primers. Data came from immunoSEQ multiplex PCR; TCRdb stores just in-frame clones and leaves some out. In the table there are some 150,000 clones, 77% of which are singletons. The origin of this receptor is a female donor in good health and CMV-seronegative. What was sequenced was PBMCs. The rearrangement uses TRBV18 and TRBJ2-4; TRBD1 matches 10 bases. The CDR3 is CASSGPGQGYDIQYF. The CDR3 DNA reads TGTGCCAGCTCAGGGCCGGGACAGGGGTATGACATTCAGTACTTC.